These 11 T cell receptor beta chains share one sample of origin, sequenced in a study of blood T cell repertoires in COVID-19 (dated by TCRdb to 2018 to 2020). Libraries were made using the immunoSEQ multiplex PCR assay. Not all clones reach the TCRdb copy of this immuneACCESS table, which keeps in-frame sequences only. Checked studies attribute under half of the gap to unresolved V genes and leave the rest unexplained. Counted in this sample were roughly 230,000 clones; roughly 89% of them appeared once. The ten largest clonotypes hold about 4.6% of the sample. The specimen was peripheral blood. The receptors were sampled from a woman in her forties who had recovered from COVID-19.

V and J are TRBV25-1 and TRBJ2-2; D unresolved. From germline, CDR1 is MGHDK and CDR2 SYGVNS. The CDR3 covers 16 residues. With 4 bases removed from V and 6 bases from J, the gap between germline ends came to 18 bases. CDR3 loop: CASSGWQVPFSGELFF. The CDR3 nucleotides read TGTGCCAGCAGTGGTTGGCAGGTACCATTCTCCGGGGAGCTGTTTTTT.

The chain employs TRBV19 and TRBJ2-1; a possible D gene is TRBD2 (6 bases). In germline, CDR1 is LNHDA, CDR2 SQIVND (reference sequence). The V end lost 5 bases, the J end lost 14 bases, and 22 bases lay between the germline ends. This CDR3 spans 14 amino acids. CDR3 residues: CASSSAGYQLGEFF. For the CDR3, the DNA is TGTGCCAGTAGTTCGGCGGGGTATCAGTTGGGGGAGTTCTTC.

This chain links TRBV7-2 with TRBJ2-2; 9 nucleotides match TRBD2. The CDR3 has 15 amino acids. Germline CDR1 and CDR2: SGHTA and FQGNSA. The V segment lost 6 bases and the J segment 4 bases; nucleotides outside the gene matches: 6. The CDR3 sequence is CASRVAGVSTGELFF. For the CDR3, the DNA is TGTGCCAGCAGGGTAGCGGGAGTTAGCACCGGGGAGCTGTTTTTT.

This chain links TRBV5-4 with TRBJ2-3; TRBD2 agrees at 8 bases. CDR3 length: 17 residues. V lost 0 bases and J lost 4; bases outside the gene matches: 10. CDR1 and CDR2 from the germline V gene are SGHNT and YYREEE (reference sequence). The CDR3 region is CASSLAELAALPDTQYF. The CDR3 coding sequence is TGTGCCAGCAGCTTGGCCGAACTAGCGGCCCTTCCAGATACGCAGTATTTT. Supplemented by reference TRBV5-4 and TRBJ2-3, the full variable domain reads ETGVTQSPTHLIKTRGQQVTLRCSSQSGHNTVSWYQQALGQGPQFIFQYYREEENGRGNFPPRFSGLQFPNYSSELNVNALELDDSALYLCASSLAELAALPDTQYFGPGTRLTVL.

V gene TRBV9 combines with J gene TRBJ2-3; possible D gene TRBD1, 5 bases. Germline V gives CDR1 SGDLS, CDR2 YYNGEE. This CDR3 is 14 amino acids long. V gave up 3 bases and J gave up 6 bases, with 14 bases separating them. This CDR3 is CASSERGSVDTQYF. DNA for the CDR3: TGTGCCAGCAGCGAAAGGGGTTCCGTGGATACGCAGTATTTT.

This chain uses TRBV29-1 with TRBJ2-3; 7 bases align to TRBD2. The CDR3 extends over 13 amino acids. Germline V lookup: CDR1 SQVTM, CDR2 ANQGSEA. V was pared by 7 bases and J by 2 bases, with 6 bases of the junction left unmatched. CDR3 residues: CSGQAGTTDTQYF. CDR3 sequence (DNA): TGCAGCGGTCAAGCGGGAACCACAGATACGCAGTATTTT.

The chain employs TRBV6-5 and TRBJ1-2, with 7 bases aligning to TRBD1. This CDR3 comprises 13 residues. Trimming removed 2 bases from V and 5 bases from J; junction bases left unmatched: 2. Per the germline V gene, CDR1 is MNHEY and CDR2 is SVGAGI. The CDR3 region has the DNA TGTGCCAGCAGTTACGAACAGGGGTATGGCTACACCTTC. This codes for CASSYEQGYGYTF.

This clone was seen once. This rearrangement joins TRBV11-2 to TRBJ2-3, with 7 positions matching TRBD2. Trimming removed 3 bases from V and 9 bases from J; junction bases left unmatched: 6. CDR1 and CDR2 from the germline V gene are SGHAT and FQNNGV. The CDR3 is 13 residues long. The CDR3 reads CASSFRLAVTQYF. For the CDR3, the DNA is TGTGCCAGCAGCTTCCGACTAGCTGTAACGCAGTATTTT.

The CDR3 sequence is CASSQNGLSQETQYF. The CDR3 nucleotides are TGTGCCAGCAGTCAAAACGGACTATCCCAAGAGACCCAGTACTTC. The rearrangement links TRBV5-4 to TRBJ2-5; D possibly corresponds to TRBD2 (6 bases). V lost 5 bases to trimming and J lost 1 base, with 15 bases between them. Germline V gene sequence: CDR1 SGHNT, CDR2 YYREEE (reference sequence). CDR3 length equals 15 residues.

The chain is built from TRBV13 and TRBJ1-1, with D tentatively TRBD1 (5 bases). V was cut by 1 base and J by 0 bases, with 9 bases left in between. The CDR3 consists of 15 residues. Germline V gene data show CDR1 as PRHDT and CDR2 as FYEKMQ (reference sequence). CDR3 in amino acids: CASSLVRTMNTEAFF. Here the CDR3 DNA reads TGTGCCAGCAGCTTAGTACGGACAATGAACACTGAAGCTTTCTTT.

The genes are TRBV9 and TRBJ1-4; tentative D call: TRBD1 (5 bases). CDR1 and CDR2 (germline): SGDLS, YYNGEE. Between the trimmed V and J ends, which lost 3 bases and 7 bases, there was a span of 16 bases. The CDR3 runs 15 residues. The CDR3 DNA follows: TGTGCCAGCAGCGAGGGACTTTCCCGGGGTGAAAAACTGTTTTTT. Encoded protein: CASSEGLSRGEKLFF.